This is a list of T cell receptor beta chains from one sample in a study of blood T cells in healthy people across ages. One entry per CDR3 protein, called by TCRdb with MiXCR from the 5' RACE reads. The sample carries roughly 2 million distinct CDR3 sequences, around 50% recorded once. Specimen: blood. These receptors all come from a woman aged 40-49 years in good health. CDR3s include the opening cysteine and the closing phenylalanine or tryptophan. The order of the fields is CDR3 protein, CDR3 DNA, D gene, J gene, clone size, CDR3 length, V gene. A D gene is named only where the DNA matches it firmly. Clone size, where shown, is once, few, many, or a class for clones that have expanded.

CASSKVVASGGTGETQYF TGTGCCAGCAGCAAAGTAGTGGCTAGCGGTGGGACTGGAGAGACCCAGTACTTC . TRBJ2-5 few 18 TRBV21-1
CASSYRVNYGYTF TGTGCCAGCAGCTACAGGGTTAACTATGGCTACACCTTC . TRBJ1-2 . 13 TRBV12-3/TRBV12-4
CASSYSGLAGGPQFF TGTGCCAGCAGTTACTCGGGACTAGCGGGGGGGCCGCAGTTCTTC TRBD2 TRBJ2-1 . 15 TRBV6-5
CASSLGTGPREQYF TGTGCCAGCAGCTTAGGAACAGGGCCACGCGAGCAGTACTTC . TRBJ2-7 few 14 TRBV7-9
CASSQQTASEKLFF TGTGCCAGCAGCCAACAGACCGCGTCTGAAAAACTGTTTTTT . TRBJ1-4 . 14 TRBV3-1
CASSFGGLITDTQYF TGTGCCAGCAGTTTCGGGGGTCTAATCACAGATACGCAGTATTTT . TRBJ2-3 . 15 TRBV28
CATSDPSTGVGETQYF TGTGCCACCAGTGACCCGTCTACAGGGGTTGGGGAGACCCAGTACTTC TRBD1 TRBJ2-5 . 16 TRBV24-1
CAISGSADTQYF TGTGCCATCTCCGGGAGCGCAGATACGCAGTATTTT . TRBJ2-3 many 12 TRBV10-3
CSAMAAAKSIQYF TGCAGTGCTATGGCAGCAGCCAAAAGCATTCAGTACTTC . TRBJ2-4 . 13 TRBV20-1
CASRGRTGRNTGELFF TGCGCCAGCCGGGGCCGCACCGGGAGGAACACCGGGGAGCTGTTTTTT . TRBJ2-2 . 16 TRBV5-1
CASSPTGVTRETQYF TGCGCCAGCAGCCCGACAGGGGTAACACGAGAGACCCAGTACTTC TRBD1 TRBJ2-5 . 15 TRBV5-1
CASSPGARVYGGYTF TGCGCCAGCAGCCCGGGGGCAAGGGTGTATGGAGGCTACACCTTC . TRBJ1-2 few 15 TRBV5-1
CACTPRGSTDTQYF TGTGCCTGCACCCCCCGGGGAAGCACAGATACGCAGTATTTT . TRBJ2-3 . 14 TRBV7-2
CASSQQSGTQYF TGTGCCAGCAGCCAGCAATCGGGGACCCAGTACTTC . TRBJ2-5 . 12 TRBV3-1
CASSTGWEGYTF TGTGCCAGCAGTACAGGGTGGGAGGGCTACACCTTC . TRBJ1-2 . 12 TRBV6-5
CASRYRDTGELFF TGCGCCAGCAGATACAGAGACACCGGGGAGCTGTTTTTT . TRBJ2-2 . 13 TRBV4-1
CASSYQASSADTQYF TGTGCCAGCAGTTACCAGGCTAGCTCTGCAGATACGCAGTATTTT . TRBJ2-3 . 15 TRBV6-5
CSAGRTGANYGYTF TGCAGTGCTGGCCGGACAGGGGCTAACTATGGCTACACCTTC TRBD1 TRBJ1-2 . 14 TRBV20-1
CSASWWGYNEQFF TGCAGTGCTAGCTGGTGGGGATACAATGAGCAGTTCTTC . TRBJ2-1 . 13 TRBV20-1
CARKDRASYGYTF TGTGCCAGGAAAGACAGGGCATCCTATGGCTACACCTTC TRBD1 TRBJ1-2 . 13 TRBV6-1
CASSLDWIFTETQYF TGTGCCAGCAGCTTGGATTGGATATTTACGGAGACCCAGTACTTC . TRBJ2-5 once 15 TRBV5-5
CASSQDASGNSYEQYF TGCGCCAGCAGCCAAGACGCTAGCGGGAACTCCTACGAGCAGTACTTC TRBD2 TRBJ2-7 . 16 TRBV4-3
CASSLDRGGSEELFF TGTGCCAGCAGCTTAGACCGTGGGGGGAGCGAGGAGCTGTTTTTT . TRBJ2-2 . 15 TRBV7-2
CASSPEGGTLYEQYF TGTGCCAGCAGCCCAGAGGGGGGAACCCTCTACGAGCAGTACTTC . TRBJ2-7 . 15 TRBV9
CAISTQGSYEQYF TGTGCCATCAGTACGCAGGGCTCCTACGAGCAGTACTTC . TRBJ2-7 . 13 TRBV10-3
CASSVAGVGEKLFF TGTGCCAGCAGCGTAGCAGGGGTAGGAGAAAAACTGTTTTTT . TRBJ1-4 once 14 TRBV9
CASSLVVLTSGEYTQYF TGCGCCAGCAGCTTGGTGGTGCTTACTAGCGGGGAGTATACGCAGTATTTT TRBD2 TRBJ2-3 . 17 TRBV5-1
CASSQEGAGGTDTQYF TGCGCCAGCAGCCAAGAAGGGGCAGGGGGCACAGATACGCAGTATTTT . TRBJ2-3 . 16 TRBV4-1
CASSLLLAIKTDTQYF TGTGCCAGCAGTTTATTACTAGCTATAAAGACAGATACGCAGTATTTT . TRBJ2-3 few 16 TRBV28
CASSLGPSGTGSQETQYF TGTGCCAGCAGCTTAGGCCCCTCCGGGACAGGGAGCCAAGAGACCCAGTACTTC TRBD1 TRBJ2-5 many 18 TRBV7-2
CASSYGGETDTQYF TGTGCCAGCAGTTACGGCGGGGAGACAGATACGCAGTATTTT . TRBJ2-3 few 14 TRBV6-5
CASSVIGTGTETQYF TGCGCCAGCAGTGTAATCGGGACCGGGACAGAGACCCAGTACTTC . TRBJ2-5 . 15 TRBV2
CASSYGVKETQYF TGTGCCAGCAGCTATGGGGTTAAAGAGACCCAGTACTTC . TRBJ2-5 few 13 TRBV6-5
CASSQRRHPDTQYF TGTGCCAGCAGCCAAAGGCGACATCCAGATACGCAGTATTTT . TRBJ2-3 . 14 TRBV4-2
CASSYPAVYNEQFF TGTGCCAGCAGTTACCCCGCAGTTTACAATGAGCAGTTCTTC . TRBJ2-1 few 14 TRBV6-2/TRBV6-3